Only one count was recorded for the clone carrying this T cell receptor (beta chain). The target antigen is unknown. Deletions cut 4 bases from V and 6 bases from J, with 13 bases between. Germline V lookup: CDR1 SGHTA, CDR2 FQGTGA. The length of the CDR3 is 13 residues. This sample stems from a study of T cell responses to AZD1222 COVID-19 vaccine. General observations from the study: There were vaccine-associated CD4 TCRs across spike, dominant at 160-218 and 743-854. Nearly half of unique spike-specific TCRs reportedly avoided B.1.351 and B.1.1.7 mutated regions.

Libraries were prepared by immunoSEQ multiplex PCR; TCRdb keeps only in-frame clonotypes and omits some of them. The profile covers some 110,000 clones, with roughly nine tenths appearing a single time and more than 1.5% taken by the ten largest. The material was peripheral blood, obtained 28 days after the second AZD1222 dose. This chain links TRBV7-3 with TRBJ2-7, with unresolved D. The TCR was taken from an adult who received the AZD1222 COVID-19 vaccine. In DNA, the CDR3 is TGTGCCAGCAGCTCCGTTGTCCGGAGCGAGCAGTACTTC. Translated, it gives CASSSVVRSEQYF.